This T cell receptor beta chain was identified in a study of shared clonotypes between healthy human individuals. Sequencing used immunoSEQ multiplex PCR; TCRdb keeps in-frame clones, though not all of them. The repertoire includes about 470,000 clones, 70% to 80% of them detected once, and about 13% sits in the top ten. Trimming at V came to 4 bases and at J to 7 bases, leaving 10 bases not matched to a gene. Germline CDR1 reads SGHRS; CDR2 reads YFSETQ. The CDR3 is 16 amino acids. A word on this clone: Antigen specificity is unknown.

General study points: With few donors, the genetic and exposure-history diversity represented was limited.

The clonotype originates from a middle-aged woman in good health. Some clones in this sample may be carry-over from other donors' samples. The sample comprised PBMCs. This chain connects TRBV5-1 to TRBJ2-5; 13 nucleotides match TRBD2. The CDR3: CASSPGGLAGEGTQYF. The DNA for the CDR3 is TGCGCCAGCAGCCCCGGCGGACTAGCGGGAGAGGGGACCCAGTACTTC.